Below, 15 T cell receptor beta chains from the same sample are listed, as sequenced in a study of blood T cell repertoires in COVID-19 (dated by TCRdb to 2020 to 2021). The receptor library was made with the immunoSEQ multiplex PCR assay. TCRdb took this table from immuneACCESS and kept in-frame rearrangements with V and J called. Such tables lack part of the clones; where checked against another copy, unresolved V genes explain under half of the gap, and the rest is unexplained. The sample yields roughly 250,000 clones; roughly 91% were counted once. Around 0.8% of the sample is in the top ten clones. Sequencing input: peripheral blood. The source is a man aged 25-45 years with acute or convalescent COVID-19.

The gene calls are TRBV11-3 and TRBJ1-6; the D is unclear. CDR1 and CDR2 (germline): SGHNT, YENEEA. This CDR3 is 13 amino acids long. The V and J ends lost 4 bases and 2 bases respectively, with 3 bases between them. The CDR3 region has the DNA TGTGCCAGCAGCTCCACCTATAATTCACCCCTCCACTTT. Translation gives CASSSTYNSPLHF.

The chain joins TRBV7-8 to TRBJ1-6, with D unresolved. The CDR3 length is 16 residues. Germline lookup yields CDR1 SGHVS and CDR2 FQNEAQ. V was trimmed by 4 bases and J by 0 bases, leaving 10 bases between them. CDR3: CASSSRLRSYNSPLHF. CDR3 nucleotides: TGTGCCAGCAGCTCCCGATTGCGCTCCTATAATTCACCCCTCCACTTT.

V and J are TRBV5-5 and TRBJ2-6, with D unresolved. V was shortened by 4 bases and J by 1 base, with 15 bases between the two germline ends. CDR3 size: 17 residues. Germline V CDR1 and CDR2: SGHKS, YYEKEE (reference sequence). CDR3 nucleotide sequence: TGTGCCAGCAGCCGAATCCATAGTTCGTCTGGGGCCAACGTCCTGACTTTC. Its protein product is CASSRIHSSSGANVLTF.

The gene calls are TRBV6-5 and TRBJ1-2; TRBD1 matches 7 bases. V gave up 4 bases and J gave up 4 bases; unmatched junction bases: 3. The germline V gene has CDR1 MNHEY and CDR2 SVGAGI. The CDR3 length is 13 residues. The CDR3, as DNA: TGTGCCAGCAGTTCGGCAGGGGGCTATGGCTACACCTTC. Translating it yields CASSSAGGYGYTF.

This clone was observed a single time. The J gene is TRBJ2-1, the V gene TRBV5-6; unclear D gene. The V end lost 5 bases, the J end lost 5 bases, and 5 bases lay between the germline ends. CDR3 length: 11 residues. Germline loops: CDR1 SGHDT, CDR2 YYEEEE. CDR3 nucleotides: TGTGCCAGCAGTTCCAACAATGAGCAGTTCTTC. Translating it yields CASSSNNEQFF.

This clone has just a few counts. In DNA, the CDR3 is TGTGCCTGGACGGGAAGAAACAACTATGGCTACACCTTC. Its protein product is CAWTGRNNYGYTF. This rearrangement joins TRBV30 to TRBJ1-2; the D is unclear. CDR3 length: 13 residues. Germline V gene sequence: CDR1 GTSNPN, CDR2 SVGIG (reference sequence). V was trimmed by 4 bases and J by 2 bases, leaving 11 bases between them.

V and J are TRBV11-2 and TRBJ2-2, with D possibly being TRBD2 (6 bases). This CDR3 comprises 15 residues. Germline V CDR1 and CDR2: SGHAT, FQNNGV. V was clipped by 7 bases and J by 6 bases, with 18 bases between them. In DNA form, the CDR3 reads TGTGCCAGCACTGGGGGGAGATTTCCCCCCGGGGAGCTGTTTTTT. This translates into CASTGGRFPPGELFF.

This rearrangement joins TRBV11-2 to TRBJ2-5; 9 bases are a match to TRBD2. CDR3 length: 17 residues. The V segment lost 1 base and the J segment 5 bases; nucleotides outside the gene matches: 11. In germline, CDR1 is SGHAT, CDR2 FQNNGV. The CDR3: CASSLGYLRGGLETQYF. Here the CDR3 DNA reads TGTGCCAGCAGCTTAGGATACCTGCGGGGGGGCCTTGAGACCCAGTACTTC.

The chain has TRBV6-5 and TRBJ1-2; tentative D call: TRBD1 (5 bases). Looked up from germline, CDR1 is MNHEY and CDR2 is SVGAGI. Trimming cost V 2 bases and J 3 bases, with 7 bases left between them. The length of the CDR3 is 13 residues. The CDR3 sequence: CASSYGRDYGYTF. The CDR3 DNA reads TGTGCCAGCAGTTACGGCAGGGACTATGGCTACACCTTC.

The chain recombines TRBV4-1 with TRBJ1-1; TRBD1 matches 7 bases. This CDR3 region has 14 residues. The germline V gene has CDR1 MGHRA and CDR2 YSYEKL. Germline trimming cut 2 bases from V and 4 bases from J; bases unmatched to any gene: 4. CDR3 region: CASSQSTGITEAFF. The CDR3 coding sequence is TGCGCCAGCAGCCAATCGACAGGGATCACTGAAGCTTTCTTT.

The chain joins TRBV27 to TRBJ2-5; 7 bases line up with TRBD2. CDR1 is MNHEY, CDR2 SMNVEV, per germline (reference sequence). This CDR3 has 18 amino acids. V trimming: 3 bases; J trimming: 4 bases; junction bases outside the gene matches: 17. The CDR3 sequence: CASSFFSSGASLTETQYF. The DNA for the CDR3 is TGTGCCAGCAGTTTTTTTTCGAGCGGGGCCTCTTTGACAGAGACCCAGTACTTC.

The chain couples TRBV11-1 to TRBJ1-2; unclear D gene. Trimming took 5 bases from V and 5 from J, leaving 12 bases between them. The CDR3 is 13 residues long. Per the germline V gene, CDR1 is SGHAT and CDR2 is FQDESV (reference sequence). In nucleotides, the CDR3 is TGTGCCAGCAGCCGAGGGCGCCGGTATGGCTACACCTTC. Protein product: CASSRGRRYGYTF.

CDR3 residues: CASSFTQASSRAGNTIYF. In nucleotides, the CDR3 is TGTGCCAGCAGCTTTACCCAGGCTTCGTCGAGGGCTGGAAACACCATATATTTT. The chain combines TRBV7-8 with TRBJ1-3; D not resolved. The CDR3 runs to 18 residues. Germline V CDR1 and CDR2: SGHVS, FQNEAQ. V gave up 3 bases and J gave up 2 bases, with 20 bases separating them.

The chain links TRBV4-1 to TRBJ2-7, with 8 nucleotides matching TRBD1. V lost 5 bases and J lost 4; bases outside the gene matches: 10. CDR3 length equals 15 residues. The germline gives CDR1 MGHRA, CDR2 YSYEKL. CDR3 protein: CASSLGQAITYEQYF. The CDR3 bases are TGCGCCAGCAGCTTGGGACAGGCCATAACTTACGAGCAGTACTTC.

The J gene is TRBJ2-1, the V gene TRBV30; 7 nucleotides match TRBD2. The CDR3 covers 12 residues. Looked up from germline, CDR1 is GTSNPN and CDR2 is SVGIG (reference sequence). The V and J ends lost 3 bases and 12 bases, in that order; junction bases with no gene match: 8. The CDR3: CAWSRIAGWQFF. Written as DNA, the CDR3 is TGTGCCTGGAGCCGAATAGCGGGTTGGCAGTTCTTC.